The rows below give T cell receptor beta chains drawn from one sample of a study of cytomegalovirus exposure and HLA in healthy donors. Data came from immunoSEQ multiplex PCR; TCRdb stores just in-frame clones and leaves some out. The sample holds 120,000 to 150,000 clones; roughly 80% are singletons and the top ten take less than 8%. Sequences were obtained from PBMCs. The source is a woman aged 35 to 49 in good health and CMV-seropositive. Both conserved end residues are part of each CDR3. D genes are given only for firm matches. Clone size is not always given. Where it is, it says once, few, many or a class for expanded clones.

clone_size	d_call	v_call	j_call	cdr3_nt	cdr3_aa
few	-	TRBV2	TRBJ2-1	-	CASILDRRLGNEQFF
-	-	TRBV10-1	TRBJ2-7	TGCGCCAGCAGTGACGGTAATTCCTACGAGCAGTACTTC	CASSDGNSYEQYF
-	-	TRBV6-1	TRBJ1-1	TGTGCCAGTACCGAGGGCACCTGGAACACTGAAGCTTTCTTT	CASTEGTWNTEAFF
-	-	TRBV6-1	TRBJ2-7	TGTGCCAGCAGTATCCAGACAGTGCTCTCCTACGAGCAGTACTTC	CASSIQTVLSYEQYF
few	-	TRBV7-9	TRBJ1-6	TGTGCCAGCAGCCCCGCAGGACGCTCTACAGGTCTCTCTTCACCCCTCCACTTT	CASSPAGRSTGLSSPLHF
-	-	TRBV27	TRBJ2-7	TGTGCCAGCAGTTCCCCGACAGGTCCTTCTCCCTACGAGCAGTACTTC	CASSSPTGPSPYEQYF
-	-	TRBV19	TRBJ2-7	TGTGCCAGTAGTATCCAATTTAGCTTCAGCTCCTACGAGCAGTACTTC	CASSIQFSFSSYEQYF
-	-	TRBV11-2	TRBJ2-2	TGTGCCAGCAGCTCTAGCGTTGGGGAGCTGTTTTTT	CASSSSVGELFF
-	-	TRBV30	TRBJ2-7	TGTGCCTGGGGGGGAACTAGCCTCACCTACGAGCAGTACTTC	CAWGGTSLTYEQYF
-	-	TRBV4-1	TRBJ1-1	TGCGCCAGCAGCCAAGTGGGGGAGGGAGGCACTGAAGCTTTCTTT	CASSQVGEGGTEAFF
-	TRBD1	TRBV2	TRBJ1-2	TGTGCCAGCACCAGGGGGCGCGGGGCTAACTATGGCTACACCTTC	CASTRGRGANYGYTF
-	TRBD1	TRBV7-9	TRBJ1-1	TGTGCCAGCAGCTTTTACAGGGGGGTGAACACTGAAGCTTTCTTT	CASSFYRGVNTEAFF
-	-	TRBV11-1	TRBJ2-7	TGTGCCAGCAGCTTAGGTCCAGCCTACGAGCAGTACTTC	CASSLGPAYEQYF
-	-	TRBV11-2	TRBJ2-5	TGTGCCAGCAGCTTTGGGCAGGTGGAGACCCAGTACTTC	CASSFGQVETQYF
once	-	TRBV5-1	TRBJ1-1	TGCGCCAGCAGCCGGGGGAACCTAGGCACTGAAGCTTTCTTT	CASSRGNLGTEAFF
few	TRBD1	TRBV4-1	TRBJ2-3	TGCGCCAGCAGCCAAGATGAGGGGGCACGGGATACGCAGTATTTT	CASSQDEGARDTQYF
many	TRBD2	TRBV5-1	TRBJ2-5	TGCGCCAGCAGCCCTAGCGGGGGGGCAGGAGAGACCCAGTACTTC	CASSPSGGAGETQYF
-	-	TRBV28	TRBJ1-4	TGTGCCAGCAGCTCGTCAGGGCCTAATGAAAAACTGTTTTTT	CASSSSGPNEKLFF